The clone carrying this T cell receptor (beta chain) appeared a few times. Its target is not known. Per germline, CDR1 SGHTS and CDR2 YDEGEE. V lost 1 base and J lost 4; bases outside the gene matches: 5. The CDR3 has 16 residues. The entirety of the isolated RNA underwent reverse transcription, so expressed TCRB transcripts were sequenced. Sequenced naive, central memory and regulatory T cell samples produced an average of approximately 3.8 million reads. TCRdb's copy holds only in-frame clones and misses some; the assay was immunoSEQ multiplex PCR. The sample lists some 150,000 clones; roughly 10% were seen once. These data belong to a study of beta chain features in type 1 diabetes. Whole-study findings and limits: PCR may have favored shorter templates equally in patients and controls.

Populations isolated by sorting all had purity greater than 98%. The sequence derives from a man aged 18 to 29 in good health. The V gene is TRBV5-8, the J gene TRBJ2-1; 10 bases map to TRBD1. Sequencing used naive CD4+ T cells from blood. CDR3 protein: CASSLTGQGGYNEQFF. The CDR3 nucleotides read TGTGCCAGCAGCTTGACTGGACAGGGGGGGTACAATGAGCAGTTCTTC.